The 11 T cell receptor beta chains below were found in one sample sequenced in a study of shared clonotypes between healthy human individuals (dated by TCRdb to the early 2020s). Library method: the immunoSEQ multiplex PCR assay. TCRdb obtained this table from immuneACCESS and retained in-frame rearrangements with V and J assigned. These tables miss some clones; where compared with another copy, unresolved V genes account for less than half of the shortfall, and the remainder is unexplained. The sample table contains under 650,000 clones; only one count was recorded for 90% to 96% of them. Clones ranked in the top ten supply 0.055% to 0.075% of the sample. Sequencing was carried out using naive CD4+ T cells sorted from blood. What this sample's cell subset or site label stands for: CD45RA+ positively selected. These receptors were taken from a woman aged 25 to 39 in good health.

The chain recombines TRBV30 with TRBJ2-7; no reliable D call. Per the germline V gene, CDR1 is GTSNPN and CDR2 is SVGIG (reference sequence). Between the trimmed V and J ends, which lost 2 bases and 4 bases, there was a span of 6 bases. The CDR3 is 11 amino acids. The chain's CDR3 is CAWSPRYEQYF. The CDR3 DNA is TGTGCCTGGAGTCCGAGGTACGAGCAGTACTTC.

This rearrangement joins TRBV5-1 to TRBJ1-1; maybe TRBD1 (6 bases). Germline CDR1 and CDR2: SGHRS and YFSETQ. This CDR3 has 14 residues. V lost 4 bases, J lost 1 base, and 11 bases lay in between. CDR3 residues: CASSPRTANTEAFF. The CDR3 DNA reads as TGCGCCAGCAGCCCAAGGACAGCGAACACTGAAGCTTTCTTT.

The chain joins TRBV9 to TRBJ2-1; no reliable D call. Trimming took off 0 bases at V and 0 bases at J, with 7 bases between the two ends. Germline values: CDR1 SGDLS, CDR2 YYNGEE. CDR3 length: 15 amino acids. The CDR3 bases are TGTGCCAGCAGCGTAGGGTATAGCTCCTACAATGAGCAGTTCTTC. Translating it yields CASSVGYSSYNEQFF.

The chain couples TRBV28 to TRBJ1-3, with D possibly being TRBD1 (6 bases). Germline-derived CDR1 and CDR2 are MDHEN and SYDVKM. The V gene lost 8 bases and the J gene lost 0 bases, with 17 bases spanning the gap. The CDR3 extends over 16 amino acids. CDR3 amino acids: CASGGLGGSSGNTIYF. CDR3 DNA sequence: TGTGCCAGCGGAGGGCTGGGGGGCAGCTCTGGAAACACCATATATTTT.

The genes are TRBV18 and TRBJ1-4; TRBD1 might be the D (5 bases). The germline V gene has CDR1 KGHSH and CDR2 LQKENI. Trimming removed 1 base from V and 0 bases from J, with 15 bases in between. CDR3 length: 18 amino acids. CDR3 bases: TGTGCCAGCTCACCACGTCTTCGACAGAAGGCAACTAATGAAAAACTGTTTTTT. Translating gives CASSPRLRQKATNEKLFF. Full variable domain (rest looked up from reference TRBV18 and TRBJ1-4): NAGVMQNPRHLVRRRGQEARLRCSPMKGHSHVYWYRQLPEEGLKFMVYLQKENIIDESGMPKERFSAEFPKEGPSILRIQQVVRGDSAAYFCASSPRLRQKATNEKLFFGSGTQLSVL.

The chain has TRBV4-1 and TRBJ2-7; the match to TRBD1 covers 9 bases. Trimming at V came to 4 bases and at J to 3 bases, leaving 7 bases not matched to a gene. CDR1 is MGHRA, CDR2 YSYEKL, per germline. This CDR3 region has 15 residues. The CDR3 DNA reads TGCGCCAGCAGCCCGGGGACAGGGCTTGTCTACGAGCAGTACTTC. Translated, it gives CASSPGTGLVYEQYF.

The CDR3: CAISEGGGYQPQHF. DNA of the CDR3: TGTGCCATCAGTGAAGGTGGCGGATATCAGCCCCAGCATTTT. The rearrangement joins TRBV10-3 to TRBJ1-5; D is uncertain. V was trimmed by 3 bases and J by 5 bases, leaving 11 bases between them. The CDR3 contains 14 residues. The germline CDR1 and CDR2 sequences are ENHRY and SYGVKD.

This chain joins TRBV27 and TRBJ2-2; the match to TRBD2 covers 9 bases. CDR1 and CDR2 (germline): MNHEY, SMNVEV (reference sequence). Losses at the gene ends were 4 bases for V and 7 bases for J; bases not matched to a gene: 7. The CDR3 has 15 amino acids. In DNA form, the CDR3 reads TGTGCCAGCAGTTCGATAGCGGGAGCGATCGGGGAGCTGTTTTTT. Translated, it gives CASSSIAGAIGELFF.

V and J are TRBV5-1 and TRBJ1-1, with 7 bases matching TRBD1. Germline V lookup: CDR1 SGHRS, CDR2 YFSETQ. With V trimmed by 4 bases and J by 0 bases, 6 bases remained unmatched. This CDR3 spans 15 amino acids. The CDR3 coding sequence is TGCGCCAGCAGCCCTCAGGGACAGCTGAACACTGAAGCTTTCTTT. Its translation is CASSPQGQLNTEAFF.

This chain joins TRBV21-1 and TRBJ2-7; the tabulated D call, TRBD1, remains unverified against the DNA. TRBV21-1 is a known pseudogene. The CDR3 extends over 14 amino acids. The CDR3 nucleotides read TGTGCCAGCCTCCTCGCCAGGGACAAGTCTGGGTGGTACTTC. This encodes CASLLARDKSGWYF.

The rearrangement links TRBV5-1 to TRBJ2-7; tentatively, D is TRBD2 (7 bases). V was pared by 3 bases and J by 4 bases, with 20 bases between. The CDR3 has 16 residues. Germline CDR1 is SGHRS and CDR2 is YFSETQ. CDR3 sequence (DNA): TGCGCCAGCAGCTCCAACTCAGCGGGGAGGGGGTACGAGCAGTACTTC. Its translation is CASSSNSAGRGYEQYF.